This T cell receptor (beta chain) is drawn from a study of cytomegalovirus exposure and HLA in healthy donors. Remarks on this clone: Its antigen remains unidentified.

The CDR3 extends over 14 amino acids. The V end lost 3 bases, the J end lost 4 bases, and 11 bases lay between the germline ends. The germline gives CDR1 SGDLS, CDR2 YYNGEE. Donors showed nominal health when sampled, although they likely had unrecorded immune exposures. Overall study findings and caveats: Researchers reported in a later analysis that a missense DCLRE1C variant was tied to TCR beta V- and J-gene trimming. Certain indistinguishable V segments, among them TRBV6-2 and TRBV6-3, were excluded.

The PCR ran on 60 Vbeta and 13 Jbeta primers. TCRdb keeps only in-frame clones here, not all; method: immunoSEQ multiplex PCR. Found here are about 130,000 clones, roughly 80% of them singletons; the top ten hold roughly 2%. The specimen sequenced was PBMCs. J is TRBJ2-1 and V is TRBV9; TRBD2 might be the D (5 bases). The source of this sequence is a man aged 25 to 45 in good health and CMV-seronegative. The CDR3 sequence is CASSAWTRYNEQFF. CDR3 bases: TGTGCCAGCAGCGCCTGGACTCGGTACAATGAGCAGTTCTTC.